These 20 T cell receptor beta chains originate from one sample sequenced in a study of cytomegalovirus exposure and HLA in healthy donors. This PCR relied on a set of 60 Vbeta primers and 13 Jbeta primers. Produced via immunoSEQ multiplex PCR; TCRdb's table is partial and in-frame only. The sample table sets out 130,000 or so clones. The source material was PBMCs. The origin of the receptors is a woman in her thirties or forties in good health and CMV-seronegative.

The J gene is TRBJ1-1, the V gene TRBV6-5, with 9 positions matching TRBD1. The CDR3 loop spans 13 amino acids. V dropped 6 bases and J dropped 5; count of bases not matched to a gene: 4. The germline CDR1 and CDR2 sequences are MNHEY and SVGAGI. The CDR3 DNA follows: TGTGCCAGCAGCCTGGGACAGGGAACTGAAGCTTTCTTT. Its translation is CASSLGQGTEAFF.

The chain is built from TRBV27 and TRBJ1-5; possibly TRBD1 for D (6 bases). Germline V CDR1 and CDR2: MNHEY, SMNVEV (reference sequence). V gave up 8 bases and J gave up 7 bases, with 18 bases separating them. The CDR3 has 14 amino acids. CDR3 sequence: CASRLTGLMQPQHF. CDR3 nucleotides: TGTGCCAGCCGCTTGACAGGCCTAATGCAGCCCCAGCATTTT.

The chain employs TRBV5-6 and TRBJ1-6; D perhaps matches TRBD1 (6 bases). Trimming removed 1 base from V and 7 bases from J, with 12 bases in between. The CDR3 is 15 residues long. In germline, CDR1 is SGHDT, CDR2 YYEEEE. This CDR3 reads CASSLLGGGNSPLHF. The CDR3 bases are TGTGCCAGCAGCTTGTTAGGGGGAGGGAATTCACCCCTCCACTTT.

The chain couples TRBV7-3 to TRBJ1-1, with D possibly matching TRBD1 (5 bases). Germline V gene lookup returns CDR1 SGHTA and CDR2 FQGTGA. The CDR3 is made up of 15 amino acids. V was shortened by 5 bases and J by 0 bases, with 13 bases between the two germline ends. This CDR3 is CASSPAGLMNTEAFF. The CDR3 coding sequence is TGTGCCAGCAGCCCGGCGGGACTGATGAACACTGAAGCTTTCTTT.

The J gene is TRBJ2-3, the V gene TRBV5-1, with D perhaps TRBD2 (6 bases). Germline V CDR1 and CDR2: SGHRS, YFSETQ. There are 13 residues in the CDR3. Trimming cost V 6 bases and J 7 bases, with 15 bases left between them. CDR3 sequence: CASTPGTSNTQYF. The DNA of the CDR3 is TGCGCCAGCACTCCCGGGACTTCCAATACGCAGTATTTT.

This chain links TRBV7-9 with TRBJ2-3; 8 bases match TRBD1. J lost 3 bases, V lost 2 bases, and 4 bases had no gene match. Germline CDR1 and CDR2: SEHNR and FQNEAQ (reference sequence). This CDR3 has 15 amino acids. CDR3 loop: CASSLMQGATDTQYF. DNA of the CDR3: TGTGCCAGCAGCTTAATGCAGGGGGCGACAGATACGCAGTATTTT.

This chain links TRBV19 with TRBJ2-1; 9 positions agree with TRBD1. CDR1 and CDR2 (germline): LNHDA, SQIVND (reference sequence). This CDR3 is built from 16 residues. The ends lost 5 bases at V and 2 bases at J; junction bases unmatched: 7. The CDR3 DNA follows: TGTGCCAGTAGTGCGGTGGGACAGGGAACCTACAATGAGCAGTTCTTC. It translates to CASSAVGQGTYNEQFF.

V usage is TRBV10-3 and J usage is TRBJ1-1; possibly TRBD1 for D (6 bases). The CDR3 runs to 15 residues. Germline V gene sequence: CDR1 ENHRY, CDR2 SYGVKD. Trimming left V 4 bases short and J 0 bases short, with 12 bases between. The DNA for the CDR3 is TGTGCCATCAGTGGGACGACAGGTTTGAACACTGAAGCTTTCTTT. Translation: CAISGTTGLNTEAFF.

The chain combines TRBV5-6 with TRBJ2-7; maybe TRBD1 (6 bases). CDR1 SGHDT and CDR2 YYEEEE come from the germline V gene. Deletions cut 2 bases from V and 4 bases from J, with 10 bases between. CDR3 length: 13 residues. CDR3 residues: CASSFQGRYEQYF. The CDR3 DNA sequence: TGTGCCAGCAGCTTCCAGGGGCGGTACGAGCAGTACTTC.

V usage is TRBV11-3 and J usage is TRBJ1-1; 9 bases align to TRBD1. The CDR3 is 13 amino acids. Germline lookup yields CDR1 SGHNT and CDR2 YENEEA. Trimming at V came to 5 bases and at J to 6 bases, leaving 4 bases not matched to a gene. For the CDR3, the DNA is TGTGCCAGCAGCCCCCGACAGGGGGCTGAAGCTTTCTTT. Its protein product is CASSPRQGAEAFF. The full variable domain, with the rest looked up from reference TRBV11-3 and TRBJ1-1, is EAGVVQSPRYKIIEKKQPVAFWCNPISGHNTLYWYLQNLGQGPELLIRYENEEAVDDSQLPKDRFSAERLKGVDSTLKIQPAELGDSAVYLCASSPRQGAEAFFGQGTRLTVV.

Here the CDR3 reads CASSPPRTGEGTGANVLTF. Written as DNA, the CDR3 is TGTGCCAGCAGCCCCCCCAGGACAGGGGAAGGAACTGGGGCCAACGTCCTGACTTTC. The V call is TRBV7-8, the J call TRBJ2-6; 9 positions match TRBD1. CDR3 length: 19 amino acids. CDR1 SGHVS and CDR2 FQNEAQ come from the germline V gene. V lost 5 bases to trimming and J lost 2 bases; unmatched junction nucleotides: 13.

J is TRBJ2-5 and V is TRBV5-1; possibly TRBD2 for D (5 bases). The closer fit of TRBJ2-7 to the DNA end suggests the J call may be wrong. CDR1 and CDR2 from the germline V gene are SGHRS and YFSETQ. The CDR3 length is 14 residues. CDR3 residues: CASSHPWRSYEQYF. The CDR3 DNA reads as TGCGCCAGCAGCCACCCCTGGAGGTCCTACGAGCAGTACTTC.

J is TRBJ1-1 and V is TRBV7-2; D is ambiguous. V lost 2 bases to trimming and J lost 10 bases, with 14 bases between them. The germline V gene encodes CDR1 SGHTA and CDR2 FQGNSA. This CDR3 is 13 amino acids long. CDR3 sequence: CASSLTSRVGAFF. CDR3 bases: TGTGCCAGCAGCTTAACTTCCCGGGTGGGAGCTTTCTTT. Full variable domain (remainder filled in from reference TRBV7-2 and TRBJ1-1): GAGVSQSPSNKVTEKGKDVELRCDPISGHTALYWYRQSLGQGLEFLIYFQGNSAPDKSGLPSDRFSAERTGGSVSTLTIQRTQQEDSAVYLCASSLTSRVGAFFGQGTRLTVV.

The V gene is TRBV7-9, the J gene TRBJ2-1, with 9 bases that match TRBD1. There are 17 residues in the CDR3. Germline assignment: CDR1 SEHNR and CDR2 FQNEAQ (reference sequence). The V and J ends lost 1 base and 2 bases, in that order; junction bases with no gene match: 6. In DNA form, the CDR3 reads TGTGCCAGCAGCTTAGGGTTACGGACAGGGGCCTACAATGAGCAGTTCTTC. Translation: CASSLGLRTGAYNEQFF.

The V and J genes are TRBV2 and TRBJ2-7; TRBD2 matches 8 bases. The CDR3 totals 15 residues. Germline CDR1 is SNHLY and CDR2 is FYNNEI. Unmatched junction bases numbered 8, after V lost 1 base and J lost 6 bases. CDR3 protein: CASSEVQRGTLEQYV. Written as DNA, the CDR3 is TGTGCCAGCAGTGAAGTCCAGCGGGGGACTCTCGAGCAGTACGTC.

J is TRBJ1-4 and V is TRBV4-3; possibly TRBD1 for D (5 bases). CDR3 length: 15 amino acids. Germline V gives CDR1 LGHNA, CDR2 YSLEER. V was shortened by 4 bases and J by 3 bases, with 12 bases between the two germline ends. DNA for the CDR3: TGCGCCAGCAGCCTCCAGGGATTATCTAATGAAAAACTGTTTTTT. Translating gives CASSLQGLSNEKLFF.

The J gene is TRBJ1-4, the V gene TRBV6-5; D gene uncertain. From germline, CDR1 is MNHEY and CDR2 SVGAGI. With 2 bases removed from V and 8 bases from J, the gap between germline ends came to 9 bases. The CDR3 consists of 13 residues. CDR3 protein: CASSYQLEEKLFF. CDR3 DNA: TGTGCCAGCAGTTACCAGTTGGAGGAAAAACTGTTTTTT.

V and J are TRBV19 and TRBJ2-2; tentative D call: TRBD1 (6 bases). The CDR3 extends over 14 amino acids. Per the germline V gene, CDR1 is LNHDA and CDR2 is SQIVND (reference sequence). Deletions cut 6 bases from V and 4 bases from J, with 12 bases between. The CDR3 bases are TGTGCCAGTAGATCAGGGGTGGGCACCGGGGAGCTGTTTTTT. Amino acid sequence: CASRSGVGTGELFF.

V gene TRBV28 combines with J gene TRBJ2-7; the match to TRBD2 covers 7 bases. The CDR3 has 17 residues. Trimming cost V 0 bases and J 0 bases; bases outside gene matches: 8. Per germline, CDR1 MDHEN and CDR2 SYDVKM. CDR3 coding DNA: TGTGCCAGCAGTTTATGGTCTGGGGTAGCGGGCTCCTACGAGCAGTACTTC. Residues: CASSLWSGVAGSYEQYF.

This rearrangement joins TRBV6-1 to TRBJ2-7; possibly TRBD1 for D (6 bases). Germline CDR1 and CDR2: MNHNS and SASEGT. Deletions cut 5 bases from V and 4 bases from J, with 12 bases between. The CDR3 is 13 amino acids. The CDR3 region is CASSWQGMYEQYV. As DNA, the CDR3 is TGTGCCAGCAGTTGGCAGGGGATGTACGAGCAGTACGTC.